This T cell receptor beta chain was identified during a study of cytomegalovirus exposure and HLA in healthy donors. Study-wide points: Apart from CMV serostatus, no immune exposure information was available. A later analysis linked around 15,000 TCR beta sequences to HLA alleles at 0.05 false discovery rate. Per a later analysis, HLA-associated TCR beta chains showed more clonal expansion than other, equally common TCR beta chains.

The PCR employed 60 Vbeta primers together with 13 Jbeta primers. The data were produced by immunoSEQ multiplex PCR, yet TCRdb's version contains in-frame clones alone and is incomplete. The profile shows 85,000 to 100,000 clones, around 64% of them singletons. The trim removed 2 bases at V and 5 bases at J, leaving 15 bases unmatched. Germline V lookup: CDR1 SGHVS, CDR2 FQNEAQ. The length of the CDR3 is 18 residues. Comment on this clone: Its specificity is not known.

The sequenced material came from PBMCs. This clonotype was obtained from a human donor in good health. This sequence joins TRBV7-8 and TRBJ1-1; 9 bases line up with TRBD1. The CDR3 DNA reads as TGTGCCAGCAGCTTAAAGGATCTAGGGACAGGGAGGTTTACTGAAGCTTTCTTT. Protein sequence: CASSLKDLGTGRFTEAFF.